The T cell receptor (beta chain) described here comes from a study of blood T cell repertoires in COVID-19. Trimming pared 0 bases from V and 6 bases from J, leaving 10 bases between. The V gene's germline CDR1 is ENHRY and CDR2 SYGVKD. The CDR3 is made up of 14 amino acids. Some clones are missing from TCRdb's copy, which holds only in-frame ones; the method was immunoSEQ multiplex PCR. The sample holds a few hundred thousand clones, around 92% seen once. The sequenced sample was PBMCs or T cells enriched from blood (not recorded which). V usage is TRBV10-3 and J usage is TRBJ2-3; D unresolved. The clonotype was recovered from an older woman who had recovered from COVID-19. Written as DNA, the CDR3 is TGTGCCATCAGTGAGTCTGCGGCGCTGGATACGCAGTATTTT. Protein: CAISESAALDTQYF.